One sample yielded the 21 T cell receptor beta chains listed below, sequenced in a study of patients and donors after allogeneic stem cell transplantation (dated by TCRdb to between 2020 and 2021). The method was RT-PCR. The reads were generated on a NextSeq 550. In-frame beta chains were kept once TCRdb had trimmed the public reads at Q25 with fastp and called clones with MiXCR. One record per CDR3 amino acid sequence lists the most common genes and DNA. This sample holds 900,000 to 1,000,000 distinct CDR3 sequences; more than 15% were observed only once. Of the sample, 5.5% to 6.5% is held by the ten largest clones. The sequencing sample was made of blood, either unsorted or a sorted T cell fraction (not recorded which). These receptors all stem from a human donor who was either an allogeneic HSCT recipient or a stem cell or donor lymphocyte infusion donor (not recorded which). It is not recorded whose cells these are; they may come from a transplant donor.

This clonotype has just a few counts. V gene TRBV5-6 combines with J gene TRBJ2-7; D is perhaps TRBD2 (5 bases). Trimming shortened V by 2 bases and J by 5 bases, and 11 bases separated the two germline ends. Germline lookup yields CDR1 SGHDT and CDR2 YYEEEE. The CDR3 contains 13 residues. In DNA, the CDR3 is TGTGCCAGCAGCTTTATCCGGGAACACGAGCAGTACTTC. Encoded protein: CASSFIREHEQYF. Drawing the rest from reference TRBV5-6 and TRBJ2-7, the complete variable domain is DAGVTQSPTHLIKTRGQQVTLRCSPKSGHDTVSWYQQALGQGPQFIFQYYEEEERQRGNFPDRFSGHQFPNYSSELNVNALLLGDSALYLCASSFIREHEQYFGPGTRLTVT.

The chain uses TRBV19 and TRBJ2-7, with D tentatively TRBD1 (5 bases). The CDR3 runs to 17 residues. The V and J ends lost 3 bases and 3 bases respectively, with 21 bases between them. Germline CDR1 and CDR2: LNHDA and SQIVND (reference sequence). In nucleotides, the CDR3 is TGTGCCAGTAGTATTTTTCGGACAAACCTTGGCAACTACGAGCAGTACTTC. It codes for CASSIFRTNLGNYEQYF.

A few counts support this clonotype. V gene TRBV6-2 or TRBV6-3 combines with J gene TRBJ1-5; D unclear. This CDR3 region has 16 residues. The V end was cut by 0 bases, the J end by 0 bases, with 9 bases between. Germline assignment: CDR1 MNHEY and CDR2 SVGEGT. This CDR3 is CASSYSSHNSNQPQHF. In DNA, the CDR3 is TGTGCCAGCAGTTACTCCTCTCATAATAGCAATCAGCCCCAGCATTTT.

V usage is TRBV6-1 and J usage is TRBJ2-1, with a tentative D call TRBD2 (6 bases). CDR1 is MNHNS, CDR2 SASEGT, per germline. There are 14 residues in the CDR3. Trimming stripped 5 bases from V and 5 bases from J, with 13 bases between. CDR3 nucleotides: TGTGCCAGCAGTCGGACTACAGGAAACAATGAGCAGTTCTTC. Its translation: CASSRTTGNNEQFF.

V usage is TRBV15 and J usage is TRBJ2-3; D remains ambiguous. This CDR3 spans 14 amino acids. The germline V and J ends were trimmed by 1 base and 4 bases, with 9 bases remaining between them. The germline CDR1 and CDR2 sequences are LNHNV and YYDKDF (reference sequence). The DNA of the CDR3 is TGTGCCACCAGCAGAGTGGCGAGCCCAGATACGCAGTATTTT. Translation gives CATSRVASPDTQYF.

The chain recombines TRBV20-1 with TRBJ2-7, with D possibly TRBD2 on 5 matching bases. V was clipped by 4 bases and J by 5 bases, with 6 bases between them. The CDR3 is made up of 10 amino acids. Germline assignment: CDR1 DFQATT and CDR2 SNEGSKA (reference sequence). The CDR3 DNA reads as TGCAGTGCTATGGGAGACGAGCAGTACTTC. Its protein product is CSAMGDEQYF.

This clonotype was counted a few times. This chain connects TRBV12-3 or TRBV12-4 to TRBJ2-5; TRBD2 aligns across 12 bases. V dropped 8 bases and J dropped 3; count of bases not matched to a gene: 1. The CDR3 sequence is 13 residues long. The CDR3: CASRTSGEETQYF. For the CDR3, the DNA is TGTGCCAGCCGGACTAGCGGGGAAGAGACCCAGTACTTC.

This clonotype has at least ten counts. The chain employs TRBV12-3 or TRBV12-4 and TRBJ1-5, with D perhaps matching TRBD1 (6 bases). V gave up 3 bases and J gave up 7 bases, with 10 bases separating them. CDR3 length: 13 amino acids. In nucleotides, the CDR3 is TGTGCCAGCAGTTTCGGGGGCGACCAGCCCCAGCATTTT. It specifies CASSFGGDQPQHF.

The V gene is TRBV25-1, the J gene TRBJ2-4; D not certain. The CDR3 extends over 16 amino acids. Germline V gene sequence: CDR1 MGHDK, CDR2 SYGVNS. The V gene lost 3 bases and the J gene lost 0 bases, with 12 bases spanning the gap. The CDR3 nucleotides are TGTGCCAGCAGTGATAACCTAATGGGAGCCAAAAACATTCAGTACTTC. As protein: CASSDNLMGAKNIQYF.

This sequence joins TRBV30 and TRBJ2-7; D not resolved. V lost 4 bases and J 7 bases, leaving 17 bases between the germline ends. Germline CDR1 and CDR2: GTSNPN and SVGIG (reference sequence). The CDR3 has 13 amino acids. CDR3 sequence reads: CAWTRSPTVEQYF. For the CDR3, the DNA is TGTGCCTGGACCCGCTCACCGACGGTTGAGCAGTACTTC.

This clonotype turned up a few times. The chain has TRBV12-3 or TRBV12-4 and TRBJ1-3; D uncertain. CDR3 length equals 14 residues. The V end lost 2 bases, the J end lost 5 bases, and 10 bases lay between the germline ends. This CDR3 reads CASSLFKGRNTIYF. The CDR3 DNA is TGTGCCAGCAGTTTATTTAAGGGCCGAAACACCATATATTTT.

The DNA of the CDR3 is TGTGCCAGCAGTCCCGGGACAATCTATGGCTACACCTTC. It specifies CASSPGTIYGYTF. The rearrangement uses TRBV12-3 or TRBV12-4 and TRBJ1-2; maybe TRBD1 (6 bases). Deletions cut 5 bases from V and 4 bases from J, with 11 bases between. CDR3 length: 13 amino acids.

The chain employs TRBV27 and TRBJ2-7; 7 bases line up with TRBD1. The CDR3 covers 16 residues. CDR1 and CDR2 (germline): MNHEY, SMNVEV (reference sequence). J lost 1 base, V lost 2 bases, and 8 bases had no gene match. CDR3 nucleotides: TGTGCCAGCAGTTTAAACCACAGGGGTAGGTCCTACGAGCAGTACTTC. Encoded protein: CASSLNHRGRSYEQYF.

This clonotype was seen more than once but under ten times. CDR3 sequence (DNA): TGTGCCAGCAGCTTAGAGAAGGGGCCCCAAACCTACGAGCAGTACTTC. This gives the protein CASSLEKGPQTYEQYF. V gene TRBV7-6 combines with J gene TRBJ2-7; D is possibly TRBD1 (5 bases). CDR1 is SGHVS and CDR2 is FNYEAQ in the germline V gene. This CDR3 comprises 16 residues. Trimming removed 1 base at V and 2 bases at J, with 15 bases between.

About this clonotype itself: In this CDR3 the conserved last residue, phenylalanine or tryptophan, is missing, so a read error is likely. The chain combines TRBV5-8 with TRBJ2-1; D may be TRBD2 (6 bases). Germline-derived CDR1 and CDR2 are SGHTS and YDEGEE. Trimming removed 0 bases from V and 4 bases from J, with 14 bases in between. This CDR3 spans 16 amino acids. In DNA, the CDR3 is TGTGCCAGCAGCTTGGGGAGTGGGACTCCGTACAATGAGCAGTTCTGC. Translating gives CASSLGSGTPYNEQFC.

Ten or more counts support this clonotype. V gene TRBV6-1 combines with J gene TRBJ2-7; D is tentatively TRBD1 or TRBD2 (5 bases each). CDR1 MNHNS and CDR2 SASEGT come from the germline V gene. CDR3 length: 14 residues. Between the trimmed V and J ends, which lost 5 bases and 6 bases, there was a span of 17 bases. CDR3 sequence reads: CASSLRDGTREQYF. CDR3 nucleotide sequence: TGTGCCAGCAGTCTCCGGGACGGCACACGCGAGCAGTACTTC.

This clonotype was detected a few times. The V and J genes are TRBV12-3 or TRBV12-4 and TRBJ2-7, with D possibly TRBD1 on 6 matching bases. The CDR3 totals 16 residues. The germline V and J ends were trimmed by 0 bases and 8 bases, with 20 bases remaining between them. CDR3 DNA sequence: TGTGCCAGCAGTTTAGCGTTGCAGACAGGCCTGATCAAGCAGTACTTC. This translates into CASSLALQTGLIKQYF.

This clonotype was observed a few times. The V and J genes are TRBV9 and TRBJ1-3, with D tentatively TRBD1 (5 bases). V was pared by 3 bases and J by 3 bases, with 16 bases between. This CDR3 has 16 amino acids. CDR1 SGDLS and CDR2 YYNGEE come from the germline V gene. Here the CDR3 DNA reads TGTGCCAGCAGCGCCCGCCCGGGGGGTAGTGGAAACACCATATATTTT. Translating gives CASSARPGGSGNTIYF.

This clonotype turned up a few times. CDR3 nucleotide sequence: TGTGCCAGCAGCAACCTGACTAGCGGGAGTTTCTACGAGCAGTACTTC. This sequence encodes CASSNLTSGSFYEQYF. The rearrangement joins TRBV21-1 to TRBJ2-7; TRBD2, the D gene given by the table, was not confirmed from the DNA. TRBV21-1 is shown as a pseudogene. This CDR3 region has 16 residues.

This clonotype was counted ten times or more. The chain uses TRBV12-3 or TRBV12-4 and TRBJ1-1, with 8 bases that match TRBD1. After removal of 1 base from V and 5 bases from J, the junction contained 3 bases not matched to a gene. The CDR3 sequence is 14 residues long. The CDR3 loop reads CASSLGQGWTEAFF. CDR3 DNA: TGTGCCAGCAGTTTAGGACAGGGGTGGACTGAAGCTTTCTTT.

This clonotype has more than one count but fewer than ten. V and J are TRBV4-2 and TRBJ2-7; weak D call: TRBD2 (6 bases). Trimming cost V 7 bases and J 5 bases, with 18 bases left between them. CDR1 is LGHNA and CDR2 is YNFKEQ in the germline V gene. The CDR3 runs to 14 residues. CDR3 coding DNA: TGTGCCAGCACCGCGGAGGGGACCACCCACGAGCAGTACTTC. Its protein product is CASTAEGTTHEQYF.